The 15 T cell receptor beta chains below were found in one sample sequenced in a study of cytomegalovirus exposure and HLA in healthy donors. The PCR had 60 Vbeta and 13 Jbeta primers. Here immunoSEQ multiplex PCR was the method, and the copy in TCRdb shows in-frame clones only, minus some. The sample lists around 130,000 clones, over 75% occurring once. Sequencing input: PBMCs. The receptor set was obtained from a man younger than 45 in good health and CMV-seronegative.

V usage is TRBV7-4 and J usage is TRBJ2-7, with D possibly being TRBD1 (5 bases). V lost 0 bases and J lost 1, with 10 bases in between. The germline gives CDR1 SGHVT, CDR2 SQSDAQ. The CDR3 is 15 residues long. The CDR3 coding sequence is TGTGCCAGCAGCTTAGCCAGGGTGAGGTCCTACGAGCAGTACTTC. This sequence encodes CASSLARVRSYEQYF.

This chain links TRBV5-5 with TRBJ2-1; 9 bases match TRBD2. V was clipped by 4 bases and J by 7 bases; unmatched bases: 9. CDR1 SGHKS and CDR2 YYEKEE come from the germline V gene (reference sequence). The CDR3 extends over 15 amino acids. Here the CDR3 reads CASSLIAGAGNEQFF. Here the CDR3 DNA reads TGTGCCAGCAGCCTGATAGCGGGGGCGGGGAATGAGCAGTTCTTC.

The CDR3 protein is CASSLAGDSYEQYF. As DNA, the CDR3 is TGCGCCAGCAGCTTGGCGGGGGACAGCTACGAGCAGTACTTC. The rearrangement links TRBV5-1 to TRBJ2-5, with a tentative D call TRBD1 (7 bases). The closer fit of TRBJ2-7 to the DNA end suggests the J call may be wrong. Germline lookup yields CDR1 SGHRS and CDR2 YFSETQ. The CDR3 is 14 residues long.

The chain employs TRBV19 and TRBJ2-1; 7 bases are a match to TRBD2. Germline values: CDR1 LNHDA, CDR2 SQIVND (reference sequence). V shed 10 bases and J 7 bases; nucleotides not matched to a gene: 13. The CDR3 consists of 14 residues. The CDR3 DNA follows: TGTGCCACCTCGAACCGGAACGGGGGGAATGAGCAGTTCTTC. Translated: CATSNRNGGNEQFF. Together with reference TRBV19 and TRBJ2-1, the CDR3 gives the full variable domain: DGGITQSPKYLFRKEGQNVTLSCEQNLNHDAMYWYRQDPGQGLRLIYYSQIVNDFQKGDIAEGYSVSREKKESFPLTVTSAQKNPTAFYLCATSNRNGGNEQFFGPGTRLTVL.

The chain joins TRBV2 to TRBJ2-7; the D gene is possibly TRBD1 (5 bases). Germline V gene lookup returns CDR1 SNHLY and CDR2 FYNNEI. Trimming left V 0 bases short and J 13 bases short, with 10 bases between. The CDR3 runs to 11 residues. The DNA for the CDR3 is TGTGCCAGCAGTGAAGCGCGCTGGGGCTACTTC. It translates to CASSEARWGYF.

This clone was counted between two and nine times. The chain recombines TRBV6-4 with TRBJ2-2; 11 nucleotides match TRBD2. J was trimmed by 7 bases and V by 5 bases; bases with no gene match: 9. Looked up from germline, CDR1 is MRHNA and CDR2 is SNTAGT. The CDR3 loop spans 16 amino acids. CDR3 amino acids: CASSPLAGAGNGELFF. CDR3 sequence (DNA): TGTGCCAGCAGTCCACTAGCGGGGGCCGGAAACGGGGAGCTGTTTTTT.

This chain links TRBV6-5 with TRBJ2-1, with D perhaps matching TRBD2 (6 bases). Trimming stripped 6 bases from V and 11 bases from J, with 11 bases between. Germline values: CDR1 MNHEY, CDR2 SVGAGI. This CDR3 region has 11 residues. The CDR3 loop reads CASRSSVQQFF. CDR3 nucleotide sequence: TGTGCCAGCAGGTCTAGCGTACAGCAGTTCTTC.

The chain combines TRBV4-3 with TRBJ1-2; no clear D. The CDR3 runs to 13 residues. Deletions cut 4 bases from V and 2 bases from J, with 8 bases between. Germline values: CDR1 LGHNA, CDR2 YSLEER. In DNA, the CDR3 is TGCGCCAGCAGCCTGGGCCAGAACTATGGCTACACCTTC. It is translated as CASSLGQNYGYTF.

This clone was found once. The chain joins TRBV10-3 to TRBJ1-6, with 9 bases matching TRBD1. V was pared by 3 bases and J by 6 bases, with 3 bases of the junction left unmatched. The CDR3 sequence is 15 residues long. Germline V gene sequence: CDR1 ENHRY, CDR2 SYGVKD. CDR3 loop: CAISDPGQGNSPLHF. Here the CDR3 DNA reads TGTGCCATCAGTGATCCGGGACAGGGTAATTCACCCCTCCACTTT.

J is TRBJ2-5 and V is TRBV28, with 9 bases that match TRBD1. TRBJ2-7 matches the DNA end more closely, so the J call is doubtful. The CDR3 loop spans 14 amino acids. Germline V lookup: CDR1 MDHEN, CDR2 SYDVKM. DNA of the CDR3: TGTGCCAGCAGCCAGACAGGGGGTCCCTACGAGCAGTACTTC. The encoded protein is CASSQTGGPYEQYF.

The rearrangement joins TRBV19 to TRBJ1-1, with 8 bases identical to TRBD1. Germline CDR1 LNHDA, CDR2 SQIVND (reference sequence). J lost 5 bases, V lost 0 bases, and 5 bases had no gene match. This CDR3 is built from 15 residues. The chain's CDR3 is CASSIDSRGRTEAFF. Here the CDR3 DNA reads TGTGCCAGTAGTATAGATAGCAGGGGGCGAACTGAAGCTTTCTTT.

The chain carries TRBV27 and TRBJ2-3; D is perhaps TRBD2 (6 bases). Trimming removed 4 bases at V and 3 bases at J, with 17 bases between. CDR1 and CDR2 (germline): MNHEY, SMNVEV (reference sequence). The CDR3 extends over 16 amino acids. This CDR3 is CASSSLGLADTDTQYF. CDR3 sequence (DNA): TGTGCCAGCAGTTCCCTGGGGTTAGCGGATACAGATACGCAGTATTTT.

The chain joins TRBV15 to TRBJ2-7; 7 nucleotides match TRBD1. This CDR3 region has 17 residues. The trim removed 1 base at V and 5 bases at J, leaving 14 bases unmatched. Germline-derived CDR1 and CDR2 are LNHNV and YYDKDF (reference sequence). CDR3 sequence reads: CATSRGTAQAGGNEQYF. DNA for the CDR3: TGTGCCACCAGCAGAGGAACTGCGCAGGCAGGGGGAAACGAGCAGTACTTC.

This chain uses TRBV18 with TRBJ2-2; weak D call: TRBD1 (5 bases). V lost 3 bases and J 4 bases, leaving 12 bases between the germline ends. Per the germline V gene, CDR1 is KGHSH and CDR2 is LQKENI. The CDR3 totals 15 residues. The CDR3 DNA follows: TGTGCCAGCTCACCGGGGCAGGGCCCCACCGGGGAGCTGTTTTTT. Residues: CASSPGQGPTGELFF.

The CDR3 bases are TGTGCCAGCAGTTCGGGGGGGCGCCGGACTGAAGCTTTCTTT. It translates to CASSSGGRRTEAFF. The V gene is TRBV28, the J gene TRBJ1-1; the D gene is possibly TRBD1 (6 bases). Germline CDR1 MDHEN, CDR2 SYDVKM. With 4 bases removed from V and 5 bases from J, the gap between germline ends came to 14 bases. CDR3 length: 14 residues.